These 27 T cell receptor beta chains were all obtained from the same sample, sequenced in a study of blood T cell repertoires in COVID-19 (dated by TCRdb to 2018 to 2020). The library came from the immunoSEQ multiplex PCR assay. As stored in TCRdb, this immuneACCESS dataset retains in-frame rearrangements with V and J assigned. A fraction of the clones does not appear; measured against another copy, unresolved V genes explain less than half of the discrepancy, and the remainder lacks a known reason. This sample lists around 140,000 clones; about 89% were detected once. The ten largest clones capture around 11% of the sample. Material for sequencing was PBMCs or T cells enriched from blood (not recorded which). All receptors derive from a man aged 60 to 75 who had recovered from COVID-19.

V gene TRBV28 combines with J gene TRBJ1-2, with 8 nucleotides matching TRBD1. Germline V lookup: CDR1 MDHEN, CDR2 SYDVKM. The J segment lost 4 bases and the V segment lost 5 bases, leaving 12 bases of the junction unmatched. The length of the CDR3 is 16 residues. CDR3 loop: CASSPDTGTGRYGYTF. The DNA for the CDR3 is TGTGCCAGCAGTCCCGACACCGGGACAGGACGCTATGGCTACACCTTC.

A single count supports this clone. This chain's CDR3 is CASSLRDSYEQYF. The CDR3 nucleotides read TGTGCCAGCAGTTTACGGGACTCTTACGAGCAGTACTTC. This rearrangement joins TRBV27 to TRBJ2-7; D might be TRBD2 (6 bases). The V gene lost 2 bases and the J gene lost 4 bases, with 9 bases spanning the gap. The length of the CDR3 is 13 residues. From germline, CDR1 is MNHEY and CDR2 SMNVEV (reference sequence).

The J gene is TRBJ1-2, the V gene TRBV3-1 (or the pseudogene TRBV3-2); 8 bases agree with TRBD1. Germline CDR1 and CDR2: LGHDT and YNNKEL (reference sequence). This CDR3 has 14 amino acids. Trimming cost V 4 bases and J 8 bases; bases outside gene matches: 9. CDR3 region: CASSPLTGEEGYTF. CDR3 DNA: TGTGCCAGCAGCCCTTTGACAGGGGAAGAGGGCTACACCTTC.

V usage is TRBV18 and J usage is TRBJ2-7; TRBD1 matches at 8 bases. Germline V gene sequence: CDR1 KGHSH, CDR2 LQKENI. The CDR3 is 13 amino acids. V shed 4 bases and J 3 bases; nucleotides not matched to a gene: 2. CDR3 DNA: TGTGCCAGCTCACTGGACAGGGACTACGAGCAGTACTTC. Its protein is CASSLDRDYEQYF.

The rearrangement joins TRBV9 to TRBJ1-2; 9 bases align to TRBD1. V lost 0 bases, J lost 4 bases, and 4 bases stayed unmatched. The V gene's germline CDR1 is SGDLS and CDR2 YYNGEE. There are 15 residues in the CDR3. CDR3 DNA: TGTGCCAGCAGCGTAGAGGGACAGGGCCTCTATGGCTACACCTTC. Its translation: CASSVEGQGLYGYTF.

The DNA for the CDR3 is TGTGCCAGCAGCTCCGACAGGGATGCTTTCTTT. Its translation: CASSSDRDAFF. J is TRBJ1-1 and V is TRBV7-9; 7 bases are shared with TRBD1. CDR3 length: 11 residues. Germline values: CDR1 SEHNR, CDR2 FQNEAQ (reference sequence). Unmatched junction bases numbered 4, after V lost 4 bases and J lost 11 bases.

The V and J genes are TRBV9 and TRBJ1-4, with 7 bases identical to TRBD1. The junction had 7 bases not matched to a gene; V was cut back by 3 bases and J by 5 bases. The CDR3 length is 15 residues. Germline CDR1 is SGDLS and CDR2 is YYNGEE. The CDR3 is CASSAEDRRNEKLFF. CDR3 coding DNA: TGTGCCAGCAGCGCCGAGGACAGGCGGAATGAAAAACTGTTTTTT.

The V and J genes are TRBV5-1 and TRBJ2-7; tentative D call: TRBD1 (5 bases). The V and J ends lost 0 bases and 2 bases respectively, with 15 bases between them. Germline CDR1 is SGHRS and CDR2 is YFSETQ. The CDR3 has 16 residues. CDR3 bases: TGCGCCAGCAGCTTGGGGGGCGACTCTTTCCCCTACGAGCAGTACTTC. It is translated as CASSLGGDSFPYEQYF.

The chain uses TRBV30 and TRBJ2-7; 10 bases match TRBD1. There are 15 residues in the CDR3. V was pared by 2 bases and J by 3 bases, with 7 bases of the junction left unmatched. Germline lookup yields CDR1 GTSNPN and CDR2 SVGIG (reference sequence). CDR3 residues: CAWSPRRTGGYEQYF. CDR3 nucleotides: TGTGCCTGGAGTCCCCGCCGGACAGGGGGCTACGAGCAGTACTTC.

The chain couples TRBV19 to TRBJ1-2; no clear D gene. The germline V gene has CDR1 LNHDA and CDR2 SQIVND (reference sequence). The CDR3 sequence is 14 residues long. V was trimmed by 5 bases and J by 7 bases, leaving 17 bases between them. DNA of the CDR3: TGTGCCAGTAGTGCCTCTCGGGGAATATCTGGCTACACCTTC. It specifies CASSASRGISGYTF.

The V call is TRBV2, the J call TRBJ1-1; tentatively, D is TRBD1 (6 bases). Germline assignment: CDR1 SNHLY and CDR2 FYNNEI. V lost 0 bases and J 3 bases, leaving 11 bases between the germline ends. The CDR3 is 15 amino acids. The CDR3 loop reads CASSEAGGGYTEAFF. The CDR3 nucleotides read TGTGCCAGCAGTGAAGCTGGGGGGGGCTACACTGAAGCTTTCTTT.

The rearrangement joins TRBV27 to TRBJ2-2; 8 bases map to TRBD2. V lost 3 bases and J lost 6; bases outside the gene matches: 6. Per the germline V gene, CDR1 is MNHEY and CDR2 is SMNVEV (reference sequence). The CDR3 length is 15 residues. CDR3 sequence: CASSFSGIGSGELFF. CDR3 bases: TGTGCCAGCAGTTTTAGCGGGATAGGATCCGGGGAGCTGTTTTTT.

The gene calls are TRBV12-3 or TRBV12-4 and TRBJ2-3; 13 bases are shared with TRBD2. Losses at the gene ends were 5 bases for V and 14 bases for J; bases not matched to a gene: 7. This CDR3 is built from 13 residues. The CDR3 here is CASSTTSGGASYF. The CDR3, as DNA: TGTGCCAGCAGTACCACTAGCGGGGGGGCATCGTATTTT.

V and J are TRBV24-1 and TRBJ1-6, with D perhaps TRBD1 (6 bases). The CDR3 has 13 amino acids. The V end lost 6 bases, the J end lost 6 bases, and 8 bases lay between the germline ends. Germline CDR1 and CDR2: KGHDR and SFDVKD. The CDR3 here is CATSSQGNSPLHF. CDR3 nucleotide sequence: TGTGCCACCAGTTCACAGGGTAATTCACCCCTCCACTTT.

The chain uses TRBV5-4 and TRBJ1-6, with 9 bases matching TRBD1. Losses at the gene ends were 7 bases for V and 8 bases for J; bases not matched to a gene: 19. Germline CDR1 reads SGHNT; CDR2 reads YYREEE (reference sequence). The CDR3 covers 18 residues. CDR3 nucleotides: TGTGCCAGCGTGATATCCAGGACAGGGGTCAATGTGGATTCACCCCTCCACTTT. Translation gives CASVISRTGVNVDSPLHF.

This clone came up once. This chain uses TRBV2 with TRBJ2-1, with 11 bases aligning to TRBD2. Unmatched junction bases numbered 8, after V lost 5 bases and J lost 8 bases. The CDR3 spans 15 residues. Germline assignment: CDR1 SNHLY and CDR2 FYNNEI. This CDR3 is CASSPLTSGRDEQFF. The CDR3 DNA reads TGTGCCAGCAGTCCTCTTACTAGCGGGAGAGATGAGCAGTTCTTC.

The chain employs TRBV7-2 and TRBJ1-2; the match to TRBD1 covers 8 bases. The CDR3 length is 13 residues. Per the germline V gene, CDR1 is SGHTA and CDR2 is FQGNSA. Trimming at V came to 5 bases and at J to 8 bases, leaving 7 bases not matched to a gene. The CDR3 nucleotides are TGTGCCAGCAGCCCTGGGACAGGCCGCGGCTACACCTTC. It specifies CASSPGTGRGYTF.

The chain recombines TRBV12-3 or TRBV12-4 with TRBJ2-2; no clear D gene. CDR3 length: 13 residues. V lost 3 bases and J lost 5, with 7 bases in between. CDR3 nucleotides: TGTGCCAGCAGTTTCCGGTTAACCGGGGAGCTGTTTTTT. Residues: CASSFRLTGELFF.

This clone was detected only a few times. Other DNA sequences in the same sample also yield this CDR3. The chain recombines TRBV28 with TRBJ2-7; TRBD2 is a possible D gene (5 bases). The V end lost 2 bases, the J end lost 1 base, and 6 bases lay between the germline ends. Looked up from germline, CDR1 is MDHEN and CDR2 is SYDVKM. This CDR3 is 13 amino acids long. CDR3 in DNA: TGTGCCAGCAGTTTAGAGGGTTCCTACGAGCAGTACTTC. It encodes CASSLEGSYEQYF. Together with reference TRBV28 and TRBJ2-7, the CDR3 gives the full variable domain: DVKVTQSSRYLVKRTGEKVFLECVQDMDHENMFWYRQDPGLGLRLIYFSYDVKMKEKGDIPEGYSVSREKKERFSLILESASTNQTSMYLCASSLEGSYEQYFGPGTRLTVT.

The gene calls are TRBV10-3 and TRBJ1-3; a weak D match, TRBD1 (6 bases). The CDR3 spans 16 residues. Germline CDR1 is ENHRY and CDR2 is SYGVKD. The ends were cut back, 5 bases at V and 4 bases at J, with 18 bases in the middle. The CDR3 reads CAISIPRQDRGNTIYF. Here the CDR3 DNA reads TGTGCCATCAGTATCCCCAGACAAGACAGGGGAAACACCATATATTTT.

This chain connects TRBV4-1 to TRBJ2-2; D is unclear. The length of the CDR3 is 15 residues. Looked up from germline, CDR1 is MGHRA and CDR2 is YSYEKL. Trimming removed 1 base at V and 0 bases at J, with 6 bases between. CDR3 nucleotides: TGCGCCAGCAGCCAAGTCACAGCGAACACCGGGGAGCTGTTTTTT. This translates into CASSQVTANTGELFF.

V gene TRBV11-3 combines with J gene TRBJ2-1; 8 positions match TRBD2. The CDR3 sequence is 15 residues long. Per the germline V gene, CDR1 is SGHNT and CDR2 is YENEEA. The trim removed 1 base at V and 8 bases at J, leaving 7 bases unmatched. Here the CDR3 reads CASSLAGGASDEQFF. In nucleotides, the CDR3 is TGTGCCAGCAGCTTAGCGGGAGGGGCTTCGGATGAGCAGTTCTTC.

The genes are TRBV7-9 and TRBJ1-1; D gene ambiguous. Trimming cost V 1 base and J 11 bases, with 11 bases left between them. The CDR3 sequence is 12 residues long. Germline V CDR1 and CDR2: SEHNR, FQNEAQ (reference sequence). CDR3 loop: CASSLEAGEAFF. The CDR3 DNA sequence: TGTGCCAGCAGCTTAGAGGCCGGGGAGGCTTTCTTT.

The rearrangement joins TRBV29-1 to TRBJ2-3, with D maybe TRBD1 (5 bases). This CDR3 spans 13 amino acids. The germline V gene has CDR1 SQVTM and CDR2 ANQGSEA. This CDR3 is CSVTGSSTDTQYF. The CDR3 nucleotides read TGCAGTGTCACAGGCTCAAGCACAGATACGCAGTATTTT.

The gene calls are TRBV19 and TRBJ2-2; weak D call: TRBD2 (5 bases). Per germline, CDR1 LNHDA and CDR2 SQIVND (reference sequence). V was clipped by 9 bases and J by 6 bases, with 17 bases between them. This CDR3 region has 14 residues. CDR3 region: CASRDQPGAGELFF. The DNA for the CDR3 is TGTGCCAGCCGAGATCAGCCCGGGGCCGGGGAGCTGTTTTTT.

The chain uses TRBV28 and TRBJ2-4, with D maybe TRBD1 (5 bases). Trimming stripped 2 bases from V and 1 base from J, with 9 bases between. CDR1 and CDR2 (germline): MDHEN, SYDVKM. This CDR3 contains 15 residues. The chain's CDR3 is CASSLAGPAKNIQYF. In nucleotides, the CDR3 is TGTGCCAGCAGTTTAGCAGGGCCCGCCAAAAACATTCAGTACTTC.

The chain is built from TRBV10-1 and TRBJ2-1, with 10 bases matching TRBD1. The trim removed 6 bases at V and 8 bases at J, leaving 7 bases unmatched. Germline values: CDR1 WNHNN, CDR2 SYGVQD (reference sequence). CDR3 size: 14 residues. DNA for the CDR3: TGCGCCAGCAGCCGGGACAGGGGACGCGATGAGCAGTTCTTC. Translation gives CASSRDRGRDEQFF.